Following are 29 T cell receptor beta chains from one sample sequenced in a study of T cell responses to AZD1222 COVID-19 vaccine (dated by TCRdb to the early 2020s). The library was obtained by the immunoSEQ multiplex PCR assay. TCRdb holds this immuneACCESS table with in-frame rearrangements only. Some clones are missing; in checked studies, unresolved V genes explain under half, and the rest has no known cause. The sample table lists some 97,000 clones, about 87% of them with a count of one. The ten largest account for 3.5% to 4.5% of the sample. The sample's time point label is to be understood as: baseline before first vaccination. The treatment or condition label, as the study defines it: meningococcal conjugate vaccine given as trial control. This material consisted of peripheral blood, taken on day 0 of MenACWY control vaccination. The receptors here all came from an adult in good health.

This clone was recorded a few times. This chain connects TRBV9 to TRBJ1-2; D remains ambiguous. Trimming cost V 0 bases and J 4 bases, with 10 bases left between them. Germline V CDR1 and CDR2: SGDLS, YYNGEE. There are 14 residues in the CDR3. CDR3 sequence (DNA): TGTGCCAGCAGCGTAGAACCCGGAAGCTATGGCTACACCTTC. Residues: CASSVEPGSYGYTF.

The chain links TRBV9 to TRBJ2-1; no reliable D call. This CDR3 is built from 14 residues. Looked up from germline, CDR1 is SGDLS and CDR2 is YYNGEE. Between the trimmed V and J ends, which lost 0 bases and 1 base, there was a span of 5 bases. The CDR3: CASSVVGSYNEQFF. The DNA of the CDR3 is TGTGCCAGCAGCGTAGTTGGGTCCTACAATGAGCAGTTCTTC.

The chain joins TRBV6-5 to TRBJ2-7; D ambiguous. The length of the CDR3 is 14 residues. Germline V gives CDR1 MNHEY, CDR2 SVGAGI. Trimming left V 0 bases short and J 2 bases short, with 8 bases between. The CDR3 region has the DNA TGTGCCAGCAGTTACTCCACCGATCCCTACGAGCAGTACTTC. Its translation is CASSYSTDPYEQYF.

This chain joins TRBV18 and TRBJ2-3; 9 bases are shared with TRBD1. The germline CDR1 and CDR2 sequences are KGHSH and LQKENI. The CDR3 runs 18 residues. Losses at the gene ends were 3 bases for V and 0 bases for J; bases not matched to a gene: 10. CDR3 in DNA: TGTGCCAGCTCACCGTCCGTCCCCGGGACAGGGAGCACAGATACGCAGTATTTT. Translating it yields CASSPSVPGTGSTDTQYF. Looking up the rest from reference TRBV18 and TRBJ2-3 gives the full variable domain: NAGVMQNPRHLVRRRGQEARLRCSPMKGHSHVYWYRQLPEEGLKFMVYLQKENIIDESGMPKERFSAEFPKEGPSILRIQQVVRGDSAAYFCASSPSVPGTGSTDTQYFGPGTRLTVL.

CDR3 loop: CASSVSPGQPQHF. CDR3 bases: TGTGCCAGCAGCGTATCCCCCGGGCAGCCCCAGCATTTT. This chain uses TRBV9 with TRBJ1-5; D not certain. Trimming took 1 base from V and 7 from J, leaving 9 bases between them. Germline CDR1 SGDLS, CDR2 YYNGEE. The CDR3 runs to 13 residues. The full variable domain, with the rest looked up from reference TRBV9 and TRBJ1-5, is DSGVTQTPKHLITATGQRVTLRCSPRSGDLSVYWYQQSLDQGLQFLIQYYNGEERAKGNILERFSAQQFPDLHSELNLSSLELGDSALYFCASSVSPGQPQHFGDGTRLSIL.

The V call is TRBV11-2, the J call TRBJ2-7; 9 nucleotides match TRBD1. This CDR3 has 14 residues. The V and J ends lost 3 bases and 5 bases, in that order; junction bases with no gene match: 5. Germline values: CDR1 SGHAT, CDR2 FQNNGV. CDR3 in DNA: TGTGCCAGCAGCTTTGAGACAGGGGGAAACGAGCAGTACTTC. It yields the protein CASSFETGGNEQYF.

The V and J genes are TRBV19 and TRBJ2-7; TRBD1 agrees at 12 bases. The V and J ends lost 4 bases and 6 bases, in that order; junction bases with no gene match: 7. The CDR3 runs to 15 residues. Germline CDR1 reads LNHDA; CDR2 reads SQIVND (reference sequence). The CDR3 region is CASSTVGQGALEQYF. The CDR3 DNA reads TGTGCCAGTAGTACCGTGGGACAGGGGGCCCTCGAGCAGTACTTC.

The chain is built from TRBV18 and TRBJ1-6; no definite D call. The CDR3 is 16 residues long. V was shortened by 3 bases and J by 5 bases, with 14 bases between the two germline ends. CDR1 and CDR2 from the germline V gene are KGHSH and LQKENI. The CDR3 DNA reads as TGTGCCAGCTCACCCCGGTCAGATAGGGATAATTCACCCCTCCACTTT. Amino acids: CASSPRSDRDNSPLHF. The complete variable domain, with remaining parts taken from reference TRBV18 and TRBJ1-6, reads NAGVMQNPRHLVRRRGQEARLRCSPMKGHSHVYWYRQLPEEGLKFMVYLQKENIIDESGMPKERFSAEFPKEGPSILRIQQVVRGDSAAYFCASSPRSDRDNSPLHFGNGTRLTVT.

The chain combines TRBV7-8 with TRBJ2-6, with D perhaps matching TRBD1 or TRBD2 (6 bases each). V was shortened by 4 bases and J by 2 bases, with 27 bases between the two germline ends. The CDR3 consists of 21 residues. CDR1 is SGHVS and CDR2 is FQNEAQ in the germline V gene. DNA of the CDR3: TGTGCCAGCAGCTCGGGGGCGACACTGACCGGGGGCCCCACTGGGGCCAACGTCCTGACTTTC. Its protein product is CASSSGATLTGGPTGANVLTF.

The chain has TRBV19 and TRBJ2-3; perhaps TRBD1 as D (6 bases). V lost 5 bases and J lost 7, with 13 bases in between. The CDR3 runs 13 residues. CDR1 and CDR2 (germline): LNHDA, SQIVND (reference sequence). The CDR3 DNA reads TGTGCCAGTAGTGGAACAGGGTCGTATACGCAGTATTTT. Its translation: CASSGTGSYTQYF.

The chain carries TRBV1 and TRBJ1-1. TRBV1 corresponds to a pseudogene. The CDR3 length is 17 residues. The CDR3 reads CTSSQDPRQGGDTEAFF. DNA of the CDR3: TGCACCAGCAGCCAAGATCCTCGGCAGGGGGGGGACACTGAAGCTTTCTTT.

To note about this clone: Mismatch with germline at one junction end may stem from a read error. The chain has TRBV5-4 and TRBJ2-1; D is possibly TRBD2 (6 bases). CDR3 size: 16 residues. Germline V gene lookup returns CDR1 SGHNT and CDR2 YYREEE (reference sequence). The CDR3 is CASSGSPRDSHNEQFF. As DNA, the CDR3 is TGTGCCAGCAGCGGAAGCCCCCGGGACTCCCACAATGAGCAGTTCTTC.

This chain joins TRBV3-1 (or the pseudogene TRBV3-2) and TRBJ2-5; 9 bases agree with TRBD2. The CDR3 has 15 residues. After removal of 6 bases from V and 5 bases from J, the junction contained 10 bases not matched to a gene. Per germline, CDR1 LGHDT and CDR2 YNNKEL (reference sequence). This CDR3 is CASSPGLAGFETQYF. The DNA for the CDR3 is TGTGCCAGCAGTCCGGGACTAGCTGGTTTCGAGACCCAGTACTTC.

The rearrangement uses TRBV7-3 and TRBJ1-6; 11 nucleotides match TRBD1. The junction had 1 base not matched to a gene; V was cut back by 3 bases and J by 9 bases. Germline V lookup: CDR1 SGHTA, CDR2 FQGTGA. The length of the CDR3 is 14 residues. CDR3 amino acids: CASSLDRGPSPLHF. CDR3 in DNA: TGTGCCAGCAGCTTGGACAGGGGGCCTTCACCCCTCCACTTT.

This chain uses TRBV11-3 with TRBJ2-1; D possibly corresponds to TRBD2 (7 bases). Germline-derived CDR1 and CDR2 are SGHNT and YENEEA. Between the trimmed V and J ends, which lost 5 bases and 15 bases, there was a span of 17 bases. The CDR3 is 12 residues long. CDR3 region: CASSRRTGGLFF. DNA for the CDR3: TGTGCCAGCAGCCGCAGGACGGGGGGCTTGTTCTTC.

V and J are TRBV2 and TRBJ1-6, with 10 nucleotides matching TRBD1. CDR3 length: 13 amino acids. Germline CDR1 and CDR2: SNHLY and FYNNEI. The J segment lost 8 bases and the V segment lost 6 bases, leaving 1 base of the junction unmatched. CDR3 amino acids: CASRGTGDSPLHF. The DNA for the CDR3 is TGTGCCAGCAGGGGGACAGGGGATTCACCCCTCCACTTT. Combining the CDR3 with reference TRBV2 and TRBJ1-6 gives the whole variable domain EPEVTQTPSHQVTQMGQEVILRCVPISNHLYFYWYRQILGQKVEFLVSFYNNEISEKSEIFDDQFSVERPDGSNFTLKIRSTKLEDSAMYFCASRGTGDSPLHFGNGTRLTVT.

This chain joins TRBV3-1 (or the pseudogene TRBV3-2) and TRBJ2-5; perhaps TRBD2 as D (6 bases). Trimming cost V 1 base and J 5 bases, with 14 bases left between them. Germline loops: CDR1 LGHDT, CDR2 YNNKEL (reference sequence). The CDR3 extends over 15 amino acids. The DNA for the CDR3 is TGTGCCAGCAGCCAAGGTAGACAGCGGGCGGAGACCCAGTACTTC. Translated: CASSQGRQRAETQYF.

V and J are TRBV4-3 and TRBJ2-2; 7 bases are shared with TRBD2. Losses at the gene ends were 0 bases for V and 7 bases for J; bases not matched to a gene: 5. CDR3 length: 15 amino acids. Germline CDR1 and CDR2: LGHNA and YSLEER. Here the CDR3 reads CASSQDGGRVGELFF. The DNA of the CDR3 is TGCGCCAGCAGCCAAGATGGAGGGAGGGTCGGGGAGCTGTTTTTT.

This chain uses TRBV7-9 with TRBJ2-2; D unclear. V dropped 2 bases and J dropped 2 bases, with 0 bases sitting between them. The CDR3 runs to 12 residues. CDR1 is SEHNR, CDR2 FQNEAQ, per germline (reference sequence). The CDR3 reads CASSLNTGELFF. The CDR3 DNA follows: TGTGCCAGCAGCTTAAACACCGGGGAGCTGTTTTTT.

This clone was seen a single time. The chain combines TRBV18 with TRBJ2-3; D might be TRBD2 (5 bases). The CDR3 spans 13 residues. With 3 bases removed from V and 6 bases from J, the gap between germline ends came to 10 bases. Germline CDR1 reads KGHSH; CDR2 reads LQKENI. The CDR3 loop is CASSPPGGDTQYF. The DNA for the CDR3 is TGTGCCAGCTCACCCCCCGGCGGGGATACGCAGTATTTT.

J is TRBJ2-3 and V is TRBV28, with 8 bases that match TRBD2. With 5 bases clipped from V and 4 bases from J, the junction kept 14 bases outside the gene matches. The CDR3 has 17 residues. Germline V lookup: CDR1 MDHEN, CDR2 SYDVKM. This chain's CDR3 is CASSRRVGGRKADTQYF. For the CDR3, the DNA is TGTGCCAGCAGTAGAAGGGTTGGCGGGAGGAAGGCAGATACGCAGTATTTT. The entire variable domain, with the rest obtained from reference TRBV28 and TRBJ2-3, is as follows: DVKVTQSSRYLVKRTGEKVFLECVQDMDHENMFWYRQDPGLGLRLIYFSYDVKMKEKGDIPEGYSVSREKKERFSLILESASTNQTSMYLCASSRRVGGRKADTQYFGPGTRLTVL.

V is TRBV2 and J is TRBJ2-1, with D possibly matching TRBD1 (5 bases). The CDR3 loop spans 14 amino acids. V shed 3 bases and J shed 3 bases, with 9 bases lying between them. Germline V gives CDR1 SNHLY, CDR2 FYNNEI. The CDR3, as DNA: TGTGCCAGCAGTGAGGGGCTCCGCTACAATGAGCAGTTCTTC. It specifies CASSEGLRYNEQFF. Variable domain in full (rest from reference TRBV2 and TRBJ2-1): EPEVTQTPSHQVTQMGQEVILRCVPISNHLYFYWYRQILGQKVEFLVSFYNNEISEKSEIFDDQFSVERPDGSNFTLKIRSTKLEDSAMYFCASSEGLRYNEQFFGPGTRLTVL.

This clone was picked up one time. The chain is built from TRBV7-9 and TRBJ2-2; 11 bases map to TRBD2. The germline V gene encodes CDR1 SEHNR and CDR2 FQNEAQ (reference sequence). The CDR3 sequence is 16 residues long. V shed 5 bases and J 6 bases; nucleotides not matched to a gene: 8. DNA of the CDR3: TGTGCCAGCAGCGGCGCTAGCGGGAGGAGCCCCGGGGAGCTGTTTTTT. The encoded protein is CASSGASGRSPGELFF.

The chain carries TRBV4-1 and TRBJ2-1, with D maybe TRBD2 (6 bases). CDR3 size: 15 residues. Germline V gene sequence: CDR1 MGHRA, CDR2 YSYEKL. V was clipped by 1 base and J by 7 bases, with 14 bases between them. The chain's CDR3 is CASSQGTSSVNEQFF. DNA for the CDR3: TGCGCCAGCAGCCAAGGTACTAGCTCGGTGAATGAGCAGTTCTTC.

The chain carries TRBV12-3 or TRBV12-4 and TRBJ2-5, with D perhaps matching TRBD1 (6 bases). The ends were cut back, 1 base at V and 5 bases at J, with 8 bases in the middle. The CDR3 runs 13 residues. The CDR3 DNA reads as TGTGCCAGCAGTTTAGGACAGGCTGAGACCCAGTACTTC. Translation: CASSLGQAETQYF.

The CDR3 nucleotides are TGTGCCAGCAGCCCTAGGTCCCTAGCGGGGGCTCACGAGCAGTACTTC. Translation gives CASSPRSLAGAHEQYF. This chain joins TRBV7-6 and TRBJ2-7; 10 positions match TRBD2. This CDR3 spans 16 amino acids. V was clipped by 5 bases and J by 5 bases; unmatched bases: 12. The germline V gene encodes CDR1 SGHVS and CDR2 FNYEAQ.

DNA for the CDR3: TGTGCCTGGAGAAAGGTTGCGGACACTGAAGCTTTCTTT. Its protein product is CAWRKVADTEAFF. The V gene is TRBV30, the J gene TRBJ1-1; unclear D gene. Deletions cut 3 bases from V and 3 bases from J, with 11 bases between. Germline assignment: CDR1 GTSNPN and CDR2 SVGIG (reference sequence). The CDR3 extends over 13 amino acids.

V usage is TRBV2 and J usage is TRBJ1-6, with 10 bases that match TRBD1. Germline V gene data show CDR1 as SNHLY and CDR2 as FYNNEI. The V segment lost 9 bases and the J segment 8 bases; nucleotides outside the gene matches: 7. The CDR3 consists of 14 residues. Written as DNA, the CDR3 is TGTGCCAGTACCTCGGGGACAGGGGATTCACCCCTCCACTTT. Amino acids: CASTSGTGDSPLHF.

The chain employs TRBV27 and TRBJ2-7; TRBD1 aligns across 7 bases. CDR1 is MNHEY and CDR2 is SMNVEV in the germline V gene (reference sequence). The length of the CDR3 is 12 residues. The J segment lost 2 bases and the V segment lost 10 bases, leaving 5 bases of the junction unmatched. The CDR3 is CATRQGPYEQYF. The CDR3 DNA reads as TGTGCCACCCGACAGGGACCCTACGAGCAGTACTTC.